This entry concerns a single TCR beta chain. Its cognate antigen has yet to be identified. Base qualities are not provided; no much larger clone lies one nucleotide away. Participants in the prospective study were enrolled through a virtual design, were aged roughly 18 to 95 years, and lived in approximately 25 United States geographic areas. Cohort assignment in the prospective study relied on participant-reported clinical history from a screening survey and a study questionnaire. For ImmuneRACE Cohort 3, a participant was defined as recovered based on two consecutive negative NP/OP PCR tests, clearance by a healthcare professional, or resolution of symptoms. In the prospective study, whole blood, serum and a nasopharyngeal or oropharyngeal swab were collected from each participant by mobile phlebotomists. Additional blood draws and questionnaires over an approximately 2-month period could optionally be provided by prospective study participants. Blood samples from the prospective study were shipped frozen or at room temperature prior to DNA extraction.

The entry originates in a study of blood T cell repertoires in COVID-19 (dated by TCRdb to about 2020). Study-level background: Collaborator samples came from the United States, Italy and Spain and covered acute and convalescent phases of COVID-19. Where available, HLA class I and class II types were obtained from metadata supplied by the sample provider rather than from assay-based typing. The material from the prospective study consisted of cDNA or gDNA derived from T cells, B-cell-depleted T cells, or PBMCs. Subjects who had been exposed to COVID-19, were actively infected with it, or had recovered from it provided the deeply sampled blood TCRbeta repertoires that made up the dataset. Nearly every sample came with metadata listing a de-identified subject ID, COVID-19 status, age in years and sex. The repertoires were released in a freely available public database intended as a resource for research on the immune response to SARS-CoV-2. The samples were drawn from the first 160 participants of the ongoing ImmuneRACE study and from 1,254 subjects provided by 6 global collaborators. The paper's findings and limits, for the study overall: Clinical and demographic metadata were provided uncurated, with the amount varying by source and participant.

TCRbeta CDR3 regions were amplified from genomic DNA using the immunoSEQ Assay, a bias-controlled multiplex PCR. Regarding the original processing steps: Within the assay, amplification of reference gene primers was used to estimate how many nucleated cells each sample contained. Sequence reads were collapsed and filtered to measure the absolute abundance of every unique TCRbeta CDR3 rearrangement. Productive Simpson clonality was computed per sample as the square root of Simpson's diversity index over productive rearrangements. The immuneACCESS repertoire file appears here via TCRdb, limited to in-frame rearrangements. These files lack a portion of the clones; in checked studies, under half of the deficit traces to unresolved V genes, and the cause of the others is not known. V, J and clone size are taken as reported in that table, and D and trimming were inferred from the DNA itself. The sample yields fewer than 400,000 clones; just under 90% were counted once. The ten top clones hold roughly 9.4% of the sample.

The CDR3 contains 12 residues, cysteine and phenylalanine counted. The sequence is cut down to CDR3 DNA, 36 bases in frame from base 1. CDR1 SQVTM and CDR2 ANQGSEA were looked up in the germline V gene. Cut back by 7 bases and 8 bases, the V and J ends lie 12 bases apart. Sequencing was performed on PBMCs or T cells enriched from blood (not recorded which). This receptor chain uses TRBV29-1 and TRBJ1-6; perhaps TRBD1 is the D gene, with 5 bases matching. The source of this sequence is a woman aged 45-60 years who had recovered from COVID-19. The CDR3 region reads CSAGGGDSPLHF. At the DNA level, the sequence is TGCAGCGCCGGGGGGGGTGATTCACCCCTCCACTTT.